One sample yielded the 13 T cell receptor beta chains listed below, sequenced in a study of regulatory T cells in long-lasting Graves disease. The authors built TCR beta libraries using iRepertoire HTBI primers and Arm-PCR of CDR3 regions. TCRdb analysed the multiplex PCR reads with MiXCR anew, one entry per CDR3 protein. Of about 530,000 distinct CDR3 sequences listed, roughly 15% are singletons. Noted time point: newly diagnosed GD, antithyroid drugs for less than 3 months. From RNA extracted from PBMCs, the TCR library was made. These data also featured in a second study, about T cells in Graves' hyperthyroidism and ophthalmopathy.

Here the sequenced sample was peripheral blood mononuclear cells (PBMCs), taken at new diagnosis, from a patient treated with antithyroid drugs. The receptors shown here come from a middle-aged woman with Graves disease.

This clonotype was seen only a few times. The junction differs from germline at one of its ends, possibly a read error. J is TRBJ2-7 and V is TRBV29-1; 7 bases line up with TRBD1. The CDR3 spans 13 residues. The germline CDR1 and CDR2 sequences are SQVTM and ANQGSEA. The CDR3 spells CSVAGTANYVQYF. The CDR3 DNA sequence: TGCAGCGTGGCCGGGACAGCGAACTACGTGCAGTACTTC.

The V and J genes are TRBV7-2 and TRBJ2-3; D not resolved. Trimming shortened V by 5 bases and J by 2 bases, and 11 bases separated the two germline ends. The CDR3 is 14 residues long. Germline CDR1 and CDR2: SGHTA and FQGNSA. This CDR3 is CASSVRVYTDTQYF. Written as DNA, the CDR3 is TGTGCCAGCAGCGTCAGAGTTTACACAGATACGCAGTATTTT. Drawing the rest from reference TRBV7-2 and TRBJ2-3, the complete variable domain is GAGVSQSPSNKVTEKGKDVELRCDPISGHTALYWYRQSLGQGLEFLIYFQGNSAPDKSGLPSDRFSAERTGGSVSTLTIQRTQQEDSAVYLCASSVRVYTDTQYFGPGTRLTVL.

This clonotype was seen ten or more times. The chain joins TRBV29-1 to TRBJ2-1; 7 bases are a match to TRBD1. CDR1 is SQVTM and CDR2 is ANQGSEA in the germline V gene. This CDR3 contains 12 residues. Trimming cost V 4 bases and J 7 bases; bases outside gene matches: 4. The CDR3 DNA reads TGCAGCGTTGGAAAGGGGGCGAATGAGCAGTTCTTC. It is translated as CSVGKGANEQFF.

This clonotype was seen a handful of times. J is TRBJ2-1 and V is TRBV28; 7 bases agree with TRBD1. Germline loops: CDR1 MDHEN, CDR2 SYDVKM. The CDR3 is 12 residues long. The V and J ends lost 5 bases and 10 bases, in that order; junction bases with no gene match: 5. The CDR3 region has the DNA TGTGCCAGCAGTCGCGACAGGGCCGAGCAGTTCTTC. It translates to CASSRDRAEQFF.

This clonotype was detected only a few times. The J gene is TRBJ1-1, the V gene TRBV5-1; D remains ambiguous. Germline V gene sequence: CDR1 SGHRS, CDR2 YFSETQ. CDR3 length: 17 residues. V lost 0 bases and J lost 1, with 16 bases in between. The CDR3 is CASSLALFGAPNTEAFF. CDR3 bases: TGCGCCAGCAGCTTGGCCCTTTTTGGCGCTCCGAACACTGAAGCTTTCTTT.

The chain is built from TRBV5-4 and TRBJ2-2, with D perhaps matching TRBD1 (5 bases). This CDR3 has 15 residues. CDR1 is SGHNT and CDR2 is YYREEE in the germline V gene (reference sequence). V lost 0 bases to trimming and J lost 5 bases, with 11 bases between them. CDR3 in amino acids: CASSLEGRSTGELFF. CDR3 sequence (DNA): TGTGCCAGCAGCTTGGAGGGGCGATCGACCGGGGAGCTGTTTTTT. The variable domain in full, completed from reference TRBV5-4 and TRBJ2-2, reads ETGVTQSPTHLIKTRGQQVTLRCSSQSGHNTVSWYQQALGQGPQFIFQYYREEENGRGNFPPRFSGLQFPNYSSELNVNALELDDSALYLCASSLEGRSTGELFFGEGSRLTVL.

At least ten counts were recorded for this clonotype. The chain uses TRBV2 and TRBJ2-7, with D possibly matching TRBD2 (5 bases). Trimming left V 6 bases short and J 0 bases short, with 9 bases between. CDR3 length equals 13 residues. Germline-derived CDR1 and CDR2 are SNHLY and FYNNEI. In DNA form, the CDR3 reads TGTGCCAGCAGGGAGGAGAGCTCCTACGAGCAGTACTTC. It is translated as CASREESSYEQYF.

The chain couples TRBV29-1 to TRBJ2-1; D not resolved. Germline loops: CDR1 SQVTM, CDR2 ANQGSEA. The CDR3 runs to 11 residues. Trimming removed 1 base at V and 5 bases at J, with 3 bases between. In DNA form, the CDR3 reads TGCAGCGTTGAAGGGGACAATGAGCAGTTCTTC. Residues: CSVEGDNEQFF.

This clonotype has a handful of counts. The chain is built from TRBV6-1 and TRBJ2-1; TRBD1 aligns across 9 bases. This CDR3 is built from 13 residues. Losses at the gene ends were 6 bases for V and 5 bases for J; bases not matched to a gene: 2. Looked up from germline, CDR1 is MNHNS and CDR2 is SASEGT. The CDR3 protein is CASRTGGDNEQFF. DNA of the CDR3: TGTGCCAGCAGGACAGGGGGGGACAATGAGCAGTTCTTC.

This clonotype was observed many times. This chain connects TRBV30 to TRBJ1-5; a weak D match, TRBD1 (6 bases). Trimming cost V 4 bases and J 4 bases, with 14 bases left between them. The germline V gene has CDR1 GTSNPN and CDR2 SVGIG (reference sequence). The length of the CDR3 is 14 residues. The CDR3 sequence is CAWNLNGQNQPQHF. The CDR3 DNA reads TGTGCCTGGAACCTAAATGGACAGAATCAGCCCCAGCATTTT.

The genes are TRBV20-1 and TRBJ2-3; D not certain. There are 15 residues in the CDR3. With 3 bases removed from V and 2 bases from J, the gap between germline ends came to 15 bases. Per germline, CDR1 DFQATT and CDR2 SNEGSKA (reference sequence). The CDR3 DNA reads TGCAGTGCTAGGTCAGAGGTGGCCCTCACAGATACGCAGTATTTT. Translating gives CSARSEVALTDTQYF.

This chain links TRBV18 with TRBJ1-6; 8 bases map to TRBD1. The CDR3 is 14 amino acids. V lost 3 bases and J lost 9; bases outside the gene matches: 4. CDR1 is KGHSH and CDR2 is LQKENI in the germline V gene. The CDR3 region is CASSPGQVASPLHF. CDR3 bases: TGTGCCAGCTCACCGGGACAGGTGGCTTCACCCCTCCACTTT. Filled out from reference TRBV18 and TRBJ1-6, the complete variable domain reads NAGVMQNPRHLVRRRGQEARLRCSPMKGHSHVYWYRQLPEEGLKFMVYLQKENIIDESGMPKERFSAEFPKEGPSILRIQQVVRGDSAAYFCASSPGQVASPLHFGNGTRLTVT.

This clonotype was counted many times. V and J are TRBV20-1 and TRBJ2-5, with 11 bases identical to TRBD1. CDR3 length equals 15 residues. Looked up from germline, CDR1 is DFQATT and CDR2 is SNEGSKA (reference sequence). V was clipped by 1 base and J by 5 bases; unmatched bases: 6. The CDR3 region has the DNA TGCAGTGCTAGAGCTGGACAGGGGGCATGGGAGACCCAGTACTTC. Translated: CSARAGQGAWETQYF.